This T cell receptor (beta chain) was sequenced during a study of circulating CD8 cells and anti-PD-1 response in melanoma. For the study at large: Anti-PD-1 was first-line therapy for about 50% of the 13 patients. General observations from the study: Expanded sorted subsets were checked for tumor reactivity using peptides. Some patients were treatment-naive; others were previously treated. Under 8% of TRB clonotypes were shared between subsets at M1.

This clonotype counts as medium-sized. The antigen remains unidentified. Using around 14 ng of total RNA, TCR libraries were made with the QIAseq Immune Repertoire TCR panel. TCRdb reprocessed the reads with MiXCR, giving one entry per CDR3 protein. The data show some 700 distinct CDR3 sequences, with approximately 4.4% seen just once and more than 12% held by the top ten. Four subsets defined by PD-1 and/or TIGIT were sorted from live CD3+CD8+TCRalphabeta+ cells. Germline assignment: CDR1 MNHEY and CDR2 SVGAGI. V lost 0 bases, J lost 0 bases, and 7 bases lay in between. CDR3 size: 15 residues. The sequenced sample was CD8+ T cells from PBMCs, obtained at baseline or after one month of anti-PD-1 therapy (not recorded which). This sequence originates from a human donor with melanoma. The chain uses TRBV6-5 and TRBJ2-3, with no clear D. The CDR3 is CASSYSGPSTDTQYF. The CDR3 coding sequence is TGTGCCAGCAGTTACTCAGGCCCTAGCACAGATACGCAGTATTTT.